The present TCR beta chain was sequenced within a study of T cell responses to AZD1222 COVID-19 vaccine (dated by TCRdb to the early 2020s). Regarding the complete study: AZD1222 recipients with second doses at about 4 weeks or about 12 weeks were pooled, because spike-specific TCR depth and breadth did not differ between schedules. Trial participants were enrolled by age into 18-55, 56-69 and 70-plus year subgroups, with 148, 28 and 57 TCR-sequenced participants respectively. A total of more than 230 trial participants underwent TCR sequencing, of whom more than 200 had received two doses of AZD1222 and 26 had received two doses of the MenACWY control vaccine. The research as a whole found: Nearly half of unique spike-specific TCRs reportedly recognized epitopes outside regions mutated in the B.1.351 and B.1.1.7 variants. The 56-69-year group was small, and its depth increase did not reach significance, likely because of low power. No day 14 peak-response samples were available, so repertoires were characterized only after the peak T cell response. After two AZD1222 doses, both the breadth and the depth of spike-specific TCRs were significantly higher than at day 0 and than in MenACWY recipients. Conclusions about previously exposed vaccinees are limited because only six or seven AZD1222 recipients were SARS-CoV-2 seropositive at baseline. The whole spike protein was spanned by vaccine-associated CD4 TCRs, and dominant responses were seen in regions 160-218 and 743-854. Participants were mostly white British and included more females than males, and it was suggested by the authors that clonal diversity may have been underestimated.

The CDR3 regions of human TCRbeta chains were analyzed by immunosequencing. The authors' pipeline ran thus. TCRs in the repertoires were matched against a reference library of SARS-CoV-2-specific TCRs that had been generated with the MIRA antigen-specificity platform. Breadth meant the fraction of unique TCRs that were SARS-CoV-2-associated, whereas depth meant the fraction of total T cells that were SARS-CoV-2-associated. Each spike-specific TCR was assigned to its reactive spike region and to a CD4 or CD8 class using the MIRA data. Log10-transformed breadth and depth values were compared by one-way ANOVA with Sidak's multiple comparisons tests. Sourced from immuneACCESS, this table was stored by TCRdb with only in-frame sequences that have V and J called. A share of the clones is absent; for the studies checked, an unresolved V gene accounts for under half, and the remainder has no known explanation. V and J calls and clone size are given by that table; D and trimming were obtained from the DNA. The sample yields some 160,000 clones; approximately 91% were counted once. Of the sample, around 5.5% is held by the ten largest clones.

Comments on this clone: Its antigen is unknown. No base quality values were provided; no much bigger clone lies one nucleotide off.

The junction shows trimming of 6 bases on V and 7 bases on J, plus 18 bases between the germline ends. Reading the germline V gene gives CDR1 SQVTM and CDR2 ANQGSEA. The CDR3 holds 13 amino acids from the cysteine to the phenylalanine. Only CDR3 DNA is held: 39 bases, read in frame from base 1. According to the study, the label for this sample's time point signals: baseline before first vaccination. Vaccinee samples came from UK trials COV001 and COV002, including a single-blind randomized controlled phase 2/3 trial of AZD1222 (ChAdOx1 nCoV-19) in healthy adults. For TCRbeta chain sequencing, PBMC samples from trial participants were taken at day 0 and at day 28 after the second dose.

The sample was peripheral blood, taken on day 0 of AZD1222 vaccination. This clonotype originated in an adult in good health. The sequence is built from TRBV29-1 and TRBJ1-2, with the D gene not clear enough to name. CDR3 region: CSVRTGEVSGYTF. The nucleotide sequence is TGCAGCGTCCGAACCGGGGAGGTGAGTGGCTACACCTTC.